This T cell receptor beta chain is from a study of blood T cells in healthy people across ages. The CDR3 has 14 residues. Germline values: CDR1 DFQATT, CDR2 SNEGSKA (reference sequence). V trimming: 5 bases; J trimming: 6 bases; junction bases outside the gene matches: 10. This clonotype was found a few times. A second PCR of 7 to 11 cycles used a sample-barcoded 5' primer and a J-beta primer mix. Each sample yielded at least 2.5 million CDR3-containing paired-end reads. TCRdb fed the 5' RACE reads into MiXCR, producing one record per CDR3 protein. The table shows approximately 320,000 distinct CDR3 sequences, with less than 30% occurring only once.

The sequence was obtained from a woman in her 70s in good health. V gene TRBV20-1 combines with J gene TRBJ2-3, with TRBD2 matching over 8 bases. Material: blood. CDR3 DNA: TGCAGTGCTCCAAGCGGGAGTCGAGACGATACGCAGTATTTT. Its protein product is CSAPSGSRDDTQYF.